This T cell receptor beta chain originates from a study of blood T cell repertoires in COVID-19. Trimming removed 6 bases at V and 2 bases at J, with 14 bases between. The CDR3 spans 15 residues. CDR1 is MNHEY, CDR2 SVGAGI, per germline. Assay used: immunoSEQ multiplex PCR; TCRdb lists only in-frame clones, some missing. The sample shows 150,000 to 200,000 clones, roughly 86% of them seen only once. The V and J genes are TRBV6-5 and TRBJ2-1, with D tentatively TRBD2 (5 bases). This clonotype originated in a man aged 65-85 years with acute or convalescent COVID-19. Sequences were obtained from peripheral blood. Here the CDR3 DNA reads TGTGCCAGCAGGCGACTACCCCAACCCTACAATGAGCAGTTCTTC. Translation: CASRRLPQPYNEQFF.